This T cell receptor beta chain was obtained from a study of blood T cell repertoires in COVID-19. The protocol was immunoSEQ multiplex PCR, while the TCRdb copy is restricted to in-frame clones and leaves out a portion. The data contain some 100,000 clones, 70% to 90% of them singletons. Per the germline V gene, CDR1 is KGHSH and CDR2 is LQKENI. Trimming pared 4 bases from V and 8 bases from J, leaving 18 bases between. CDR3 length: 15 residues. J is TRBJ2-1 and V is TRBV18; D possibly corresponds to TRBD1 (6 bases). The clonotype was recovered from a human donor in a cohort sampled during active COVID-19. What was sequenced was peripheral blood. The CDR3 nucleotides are TGTGCCAGCTCACTCACCGGGACACTCTCCGATGAGCAGTTCTTC. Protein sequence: CASSLTGTLSDEQFF.